Below are 13 T cell receptor beta chains sequenced from a single sample in a study of blood T cell repertoires in COVID-19. The method was immunoSEQ multiplex PCR; TCRdb's version includes in-frame clones alone and lacks a portion of them. The repertoire includes approximately 200,000 clones, 80% to 85% of them detected once, and about 10% sits in the top ten. Material: peripheral blood. These receptor sequences come from a woman of 80 years or more with COVID-19, enrolled during active disease.

This sequence joins TRBV18 and TRBJ1-2; a weak D match, TRBD1 (6 bases). This CDR3 spans 14 amino acids. V was pared by 2 bases and J by 1 base, with 8 bases between. Germline lookup yields CDR1 KGHSH and CDR2 LQKENI. CDR3 nucleotide sequence: TGTGCCAGCTCACCAGACAGGAATAACTATGGCTACACCTTC. This encodes CASSPDRNNYGYTF.

The chain is built from TRBV6-2 or TRBV6-3 and TRBJ2-3, with TRBD2 matching over 13 bases. With 5 bases clipped from V and 2 bases from J, the junction kept 16 bases outside the gene matches. In germline, CDR1 is MNHEY, CDR2 SVGEGT. The CDR3 loop spans 20 amino acids. The DNA of the CDR3 is TGTGCCAGCAGTCTAAGACTAGCGGGGGGTCAAGCTCTCGTCACAGATACGCAGTATTTT. It codes for CASSLRLAGGQALVTDTQYF.

The V call is TRBV28, the J call TRBJ2-5, with 14 bases matching TRBD2. CDR1 MDHEN and CDR2 SYDVKM come from the germline V gene. This CDR3 is built from 16 residues. The ends lost 4 bases at V and 4 bases at J; junction bases unmatched: 5. This chain's CDR3 is CASSSQTSGGAETQYF. The CDR3, as DNA: TGTGCCAGCAGTTCCCAGACTAGCGGGGGGGCAGAGACCCAGTACTTC.

The J gene is TRBJ2-1, the V gene TRBV29-1; no reliable D call. The CDR3 runs to 12 residues. The V end lost 3 bases, the J end lost 4 bases, and 7 bases lay between the germline ends. Germline values: CDR1 SQVTM, CDR2 ANQGSEA. CDR3 sequence (DNA): TGCAGCGTTGAGTACAGTTACAATGAGCAGTTCTTC. It specifies CSVEYSYNEQFF.

V is TRBV29-1 and J is TRBJ2-3; D ambiguous. Germline CDR1 is SQVTM and CDR2 is ANQGSEA. V was clipped by 5 bases and J by 4 bases, with 7 bases between them. This CDR3 has 11 residues. CDR3 bases: TGCAGCGTTACCTCAGCAGATACGCAGTATTTT. Translation gives CSVTSADTQYF.

The chain has TRBV18 and TRBJ1-6, with a weak D call TRBD1 (5 bases). The CDR3 totals 14 residues. V gave up 1 base and J gave up 6 bases, with 7 bases separating them. CDR1 and CDR2 from the germline V gene are KGHSH and LQKENI. The CDR3 sequence is CASSPQTANSPLHF. The CDR3 coding sequence is TGTGCCAGCTCACCACAGACAGCTAATTCACCCCTCCACTTT.

The chain recombines TRBV18 with TRBJ2-7; possibly TRBD2 for D (6 bases). Trimming removed 4 bases from V and 4 bases from J, with 14 bases in between. Germline loops: CDR1 KGHSH, CDR2 LQKENI. The CDR3 has 14 residues. The CDR3 sequence: CASSLGLAEYEQYF. Written as DNA, the CDR3 is TGTGCCAGCTCACTCGGGTTAGCGGAGTACGAGCAGTACTTC.

This chain connects TRBV9 to TRBJ1-2, with 10 bases matching TRBD1. Germline CDR1 SGDLS, CDR2 YYNGEE. The CDR3 is 16 residues long. J gave up 1 base and V 4 bases, and 7 bases lay outside the gene matches. This chain's CDR3 is CASSLDWDRGNYGYTF. The CDR3 DNA reads TGTGCCAGCAGCCTCGATTGGGACAGGGGTAACTATGGCTACACCTTC.

A single count supports this clone. The V and J genes are TRBV6-1 and TRBJ1-2; D unresolved. Germline assignment: CDR1 MNHNS and CDR2 SASEGT. V lost 1 base, J lost 0 bases, and 9 bases lay in between. The CDR3 consists of 15 residues. Written as DNA, the CDR3 is TGTGCCAGCAGTGAAGGTTTTCCTCCTAACTATGGCTACACCTTC. It codes for CASSEGFPPNYGYTF.

This clone was seen only once. The V gene is TRBV15, the J gene TRBJ2-3; D perhaps matches TRBD2 (5 bases). The germline gives CDR1 LNHNV, CDR2 YYDKDF (reference sequence). The V gene lost 3 bases and the J gene lost 2 bases, with 18 bases spanning the gap. The CDR3 loop spans 17 amino acids. CDR3 nucleotides: TGTGCCACCAGCAGCACTCGTTTCGGGATCCACACAGATACGCAGTATTTT. Protein: CATSSTRFGIHTDTQYF.

This clone was picked up one time. This chain's CDR3 is CASSPVTGELFF. The CDR3 DNA reads TGTGCCAGCTCTCCAGTCACCGGGGAGCTGTTTTTT. This chain uses TRBV3-1 (or the pseudogene TRBV3-2) with TRBJ2-2; D gene ambiguous. In germline, CDR1 is LGHDT, CDR2 YNNKEL (reference sequence). The CDR3 covers 12 residues. V was clipped by 8 bases and J by 4 bases, with 8 bases between them.

This clone was recorded a few times. This chain joins TRBV2 and TRBJ2-7; D is uncertain. The CDR3 is 14 amino acids. Trimming removed 8 bases from V and 2 bases from J, with 16 bases in between. Germline V CDR1 and CDR2: SNHLY, FYNNEI. The DNA of the CDR3 is TGTGCCAGCGGCCCCCGAATTATAACCTACGAGCAGTACTTC. Its protein is CASGPRIITYEQYF.

The rearrangement uses TRBV7-8 and TRBJ1-5; 8 bases match TRBD1. This CDR3 has 18 amino acids. With V trimmed by 5 bases and J by 2 bases, 14 bases remained unmatched. Looked up from germline, CDR1 is SGHVS and CDR2 is FQNEAQ. CDR3 loop: CASSPRRPGQAGNQPQHF. The CDR3 DNA is TGTGCCAGCAGCCCCCGGAGGCCGGGACAGGCTGGCAATCAGCCCCAGCATTTT.